This TCR beta chain was sequenced during a study of identical twins. Notes on the study in general: Twins shared beta out-of-frame sequences in excess, but this excess was weaker. Twin-shared out-of-frame alpha sequences showed excess low generation probability. Partly confounded zero-insertion analyses could result from invariant MAIT and iNKT cells.

Healthy Caucasians made up all donors. Turning to this clonotype: Its specificity is unknown.

TCRdb re-called the 5' RACE reads with MiXCR, one entry per CDR3 protein. This sample has under 900,000 distinct CDR3 sequences, with roughly an eighth found just once. There are 12 residues in the CDR3. Trimming took 6 bases from V and 4 from J, leaving 10 bases between them. Germline V gene lookup returns CDR1 ENHRY and CDR2 SYGVKD. The sample was also reused in another study, on yellow fever vaccine responses in identical twins.

Sequencing was carried out using PBMCs. This receptor was taken from a woman aged 18 to 35 in good health. The chain has TRBV10-3 and TRBJ2-7, with D possibly being TRBD2 (6 bases). Written as DNA, the CDR3 is TGTGCCATCAGCACGGGAGCTTACGAGCAGTACTTC. Translating gives CAISTGAYEQYF.